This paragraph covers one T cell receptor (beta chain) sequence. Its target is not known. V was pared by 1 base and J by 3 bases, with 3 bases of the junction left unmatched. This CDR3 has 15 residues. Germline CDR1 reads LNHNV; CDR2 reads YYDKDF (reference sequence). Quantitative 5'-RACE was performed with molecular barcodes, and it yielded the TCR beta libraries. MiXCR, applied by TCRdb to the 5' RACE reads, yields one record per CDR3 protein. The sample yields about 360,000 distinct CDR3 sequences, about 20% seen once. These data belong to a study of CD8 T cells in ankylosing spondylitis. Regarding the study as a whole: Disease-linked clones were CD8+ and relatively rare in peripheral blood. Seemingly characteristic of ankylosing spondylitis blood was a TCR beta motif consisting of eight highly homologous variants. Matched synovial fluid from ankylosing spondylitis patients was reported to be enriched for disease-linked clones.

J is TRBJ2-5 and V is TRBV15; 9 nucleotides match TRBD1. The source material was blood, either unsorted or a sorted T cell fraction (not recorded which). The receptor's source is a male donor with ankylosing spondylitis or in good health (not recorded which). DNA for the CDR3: TGTGCCACCAGCAGAGTGCGGACAGGGGAAGAGACCCAGTACTTC. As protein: CATSRVRTGEETQYF.